One T cell receptor beta chain is described in this entry. The antigen remains unidentified. V lost 0 bases and J lost 4; bases outside the gene matches: 3. The CDR3 spans 15 residues. Germline assignment: CDR1 LGHNA and CDR2 YSLEER. This sample was included in a study of cytomegalovirus exposure and HLA in healthy donors. PCR used 60 Vbeta primers and 13 Jbeta primers. Generated by immunoSEQ multiplex PCR, the TCRdb table keeps only in-frame clones and is missing some. The profile shows 150,000 or so clones, over 65% of them singletons. Whole-study results and caveats: High specificity and sensitivity for cytomegalovirus status were reported for the classifier. A further, later analysis showed that HLA-associated TCR beta chains (compared with equally common others) were more clonally expanded.

The clonotype comes from a man aged 25 to 40 in good health and CMV-seronegative. This chain joins TRBV4-3 and TRBJ2-1; 7 bases match TRBD1. Sequencing was performed on PBMCs. CDR3 loop: CASSQDVTGYNEQFF. The CDR3 region has the DNA TGCGCCAGCAGCCAAGATGTGACAGGGTACAATGAGCAGTTCTTC.